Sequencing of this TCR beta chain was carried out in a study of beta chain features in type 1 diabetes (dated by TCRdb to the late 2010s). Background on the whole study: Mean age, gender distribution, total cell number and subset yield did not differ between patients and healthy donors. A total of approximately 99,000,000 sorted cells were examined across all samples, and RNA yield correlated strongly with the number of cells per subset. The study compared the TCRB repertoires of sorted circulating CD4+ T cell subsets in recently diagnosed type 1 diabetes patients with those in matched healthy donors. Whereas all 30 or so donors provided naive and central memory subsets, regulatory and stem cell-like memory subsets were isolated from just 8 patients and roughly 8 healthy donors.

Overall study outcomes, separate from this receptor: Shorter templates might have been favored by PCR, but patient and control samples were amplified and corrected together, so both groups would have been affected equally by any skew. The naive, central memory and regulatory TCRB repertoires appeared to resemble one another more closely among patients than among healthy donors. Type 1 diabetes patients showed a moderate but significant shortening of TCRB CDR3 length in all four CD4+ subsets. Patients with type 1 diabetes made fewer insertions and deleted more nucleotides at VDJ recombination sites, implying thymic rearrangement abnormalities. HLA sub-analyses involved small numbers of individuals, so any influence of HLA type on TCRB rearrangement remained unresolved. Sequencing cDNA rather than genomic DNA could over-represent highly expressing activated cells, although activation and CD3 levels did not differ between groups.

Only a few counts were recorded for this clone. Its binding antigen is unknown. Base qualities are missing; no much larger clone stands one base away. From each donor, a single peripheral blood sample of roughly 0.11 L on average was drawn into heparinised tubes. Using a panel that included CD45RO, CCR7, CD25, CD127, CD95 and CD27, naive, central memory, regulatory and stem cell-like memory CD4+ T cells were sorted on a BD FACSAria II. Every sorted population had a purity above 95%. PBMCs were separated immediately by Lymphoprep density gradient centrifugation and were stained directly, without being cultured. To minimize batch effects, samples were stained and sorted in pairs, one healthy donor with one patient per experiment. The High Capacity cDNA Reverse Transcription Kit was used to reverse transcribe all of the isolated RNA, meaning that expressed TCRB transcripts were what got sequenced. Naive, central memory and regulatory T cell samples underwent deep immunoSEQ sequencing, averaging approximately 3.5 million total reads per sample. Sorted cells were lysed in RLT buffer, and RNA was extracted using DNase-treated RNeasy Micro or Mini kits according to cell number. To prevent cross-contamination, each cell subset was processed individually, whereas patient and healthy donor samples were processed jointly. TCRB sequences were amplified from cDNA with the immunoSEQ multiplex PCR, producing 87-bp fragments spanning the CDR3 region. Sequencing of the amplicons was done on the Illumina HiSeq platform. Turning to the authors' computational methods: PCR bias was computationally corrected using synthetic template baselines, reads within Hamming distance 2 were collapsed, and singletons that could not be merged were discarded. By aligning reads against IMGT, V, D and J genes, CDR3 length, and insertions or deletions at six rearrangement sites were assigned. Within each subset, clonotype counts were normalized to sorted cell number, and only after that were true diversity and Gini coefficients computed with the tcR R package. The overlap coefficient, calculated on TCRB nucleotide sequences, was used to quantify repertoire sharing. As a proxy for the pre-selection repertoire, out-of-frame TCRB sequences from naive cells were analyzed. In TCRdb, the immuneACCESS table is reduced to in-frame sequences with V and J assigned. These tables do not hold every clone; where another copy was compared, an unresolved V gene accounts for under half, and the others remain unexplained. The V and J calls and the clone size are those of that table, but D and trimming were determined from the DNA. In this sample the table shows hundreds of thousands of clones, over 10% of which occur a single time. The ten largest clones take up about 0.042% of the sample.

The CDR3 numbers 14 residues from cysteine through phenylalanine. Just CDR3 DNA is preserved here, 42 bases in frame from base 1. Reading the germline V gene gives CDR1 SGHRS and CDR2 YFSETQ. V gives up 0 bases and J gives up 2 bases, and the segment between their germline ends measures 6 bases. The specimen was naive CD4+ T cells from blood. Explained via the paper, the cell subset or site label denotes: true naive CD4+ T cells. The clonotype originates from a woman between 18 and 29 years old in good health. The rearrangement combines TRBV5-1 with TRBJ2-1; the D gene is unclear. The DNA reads TGCGCCAGCAGCTTGGTAAGACCCTACAATGAGCAGTTCTTC. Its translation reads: CASSLVRPYNEQFF. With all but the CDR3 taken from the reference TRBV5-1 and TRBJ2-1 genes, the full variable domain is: KAGVTQTPRYLIKTRGQQVTLSCSPISGHRSVSWYQQTPGQGLQFLFEYFSETQRNKGNFPGRFSGRQFSNSRSEMNVSTLELGDSALYLCASSLVRPYNEQFFGPGTRLTVL.